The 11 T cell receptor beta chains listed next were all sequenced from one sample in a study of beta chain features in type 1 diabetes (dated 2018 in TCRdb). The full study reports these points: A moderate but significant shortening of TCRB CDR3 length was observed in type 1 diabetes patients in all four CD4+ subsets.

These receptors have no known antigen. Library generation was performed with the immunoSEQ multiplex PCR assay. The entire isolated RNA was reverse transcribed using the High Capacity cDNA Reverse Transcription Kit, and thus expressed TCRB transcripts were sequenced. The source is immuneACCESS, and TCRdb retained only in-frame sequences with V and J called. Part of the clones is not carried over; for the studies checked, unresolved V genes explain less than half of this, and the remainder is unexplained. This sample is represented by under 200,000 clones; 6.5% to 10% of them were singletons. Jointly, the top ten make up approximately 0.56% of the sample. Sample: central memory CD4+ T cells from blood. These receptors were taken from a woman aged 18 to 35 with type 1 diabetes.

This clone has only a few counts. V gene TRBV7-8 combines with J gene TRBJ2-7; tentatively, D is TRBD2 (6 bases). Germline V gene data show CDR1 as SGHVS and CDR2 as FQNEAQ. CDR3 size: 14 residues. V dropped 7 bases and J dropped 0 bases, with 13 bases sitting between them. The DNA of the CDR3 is TGTGCCAGCACCCGGGAGCACCCCTCCTACGAGCAGTACTTC. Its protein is CASTREHPSYEQYF.

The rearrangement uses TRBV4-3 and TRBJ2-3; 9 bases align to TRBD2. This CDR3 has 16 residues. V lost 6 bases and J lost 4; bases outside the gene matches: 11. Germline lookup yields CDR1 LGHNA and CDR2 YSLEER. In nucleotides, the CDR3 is TGCGCCAGCAGTCGGCTTATAGCGGGAGCGGCAGATACGCAGTATTTT. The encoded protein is CASSRLIAGAADTQYF.

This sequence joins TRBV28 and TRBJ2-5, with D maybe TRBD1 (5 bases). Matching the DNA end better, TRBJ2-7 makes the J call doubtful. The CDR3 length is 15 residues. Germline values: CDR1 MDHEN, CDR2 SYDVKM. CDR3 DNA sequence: TGTGCCACTGCCAAGGGGCCCAGAGTCGGGTACGAGCAGTACTTC. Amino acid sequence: CATAKGPRVGYEQYF.

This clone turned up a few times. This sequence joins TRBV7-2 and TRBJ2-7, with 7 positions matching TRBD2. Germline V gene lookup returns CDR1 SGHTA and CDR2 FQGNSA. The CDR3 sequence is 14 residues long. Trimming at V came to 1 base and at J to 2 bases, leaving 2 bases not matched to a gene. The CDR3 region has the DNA TGTGCCAGCAGCTTAGTCGGGGGGACCTACGAGCAGTACTTC. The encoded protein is CASSLVGGTYEQYF.

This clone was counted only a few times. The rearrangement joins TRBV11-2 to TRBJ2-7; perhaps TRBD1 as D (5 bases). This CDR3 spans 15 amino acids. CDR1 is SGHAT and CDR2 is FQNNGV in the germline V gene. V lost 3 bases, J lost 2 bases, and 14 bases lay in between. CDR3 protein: CASSFRAGIPYEQYF. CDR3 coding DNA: TGTGCCAGCAGCTTTCGGGCAGGGATCCCCTACGAGCAGTACTTC. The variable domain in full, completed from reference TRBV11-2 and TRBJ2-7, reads EAGVAQSPRYKIIEKRQSVAFWCNPISGHATLYWYQQILGQGPKLLIQFQNNGVVDDSQLPKDRFSAERLKGVDSTLKIQPAKLEDSAVYLCASSFRAGIPYEQYFGPGTRLTVT.

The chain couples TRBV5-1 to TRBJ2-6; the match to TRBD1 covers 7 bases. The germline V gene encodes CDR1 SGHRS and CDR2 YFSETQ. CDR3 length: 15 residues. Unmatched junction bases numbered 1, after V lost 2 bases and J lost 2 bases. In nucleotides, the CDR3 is TGCGCCAGCAGCTTCGGACAGGCTGGGGCCAACGTCCTGACTTTC. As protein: CASSFGQAGANVLTF.

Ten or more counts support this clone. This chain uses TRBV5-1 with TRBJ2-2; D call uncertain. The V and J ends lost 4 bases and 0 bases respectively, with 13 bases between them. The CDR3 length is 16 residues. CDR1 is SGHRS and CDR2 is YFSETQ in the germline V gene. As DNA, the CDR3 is TGCGCCAGCAGCCCGTGGATCGGAGCGAACACCGGGGAGCTGTTTTTT. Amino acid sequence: CASSPWIGANTGELFF. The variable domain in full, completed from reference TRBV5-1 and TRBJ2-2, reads KAGVTQTPRYLIKTRGQQVTLSCSPISGHRSVSWYQQTPGQGLQFLFEYFSETQRNKGNFPGRFSGRQFSNSRSEMNVSTLELGDSALYLCASSPWIGANTGELFFGEGSRLTVL.

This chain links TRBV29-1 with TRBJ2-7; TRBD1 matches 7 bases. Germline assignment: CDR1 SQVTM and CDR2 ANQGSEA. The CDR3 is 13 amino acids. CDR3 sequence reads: CSATRGQAYEQYF. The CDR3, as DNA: TGCAGTGCTACCAGAGGACAGGCCTACGAGCAGTACTTC.

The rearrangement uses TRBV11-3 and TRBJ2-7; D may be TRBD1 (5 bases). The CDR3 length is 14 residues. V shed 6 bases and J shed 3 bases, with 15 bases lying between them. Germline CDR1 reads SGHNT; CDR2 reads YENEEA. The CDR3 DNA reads TGTGCCAGCAGTCCCGCAGGGCGGTTCTACGAGCAGTACTTC. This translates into CASSPAGRFYEQYF. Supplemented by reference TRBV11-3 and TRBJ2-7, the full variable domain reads EAGVVQSPRYKIIEKKQPVAFWCNPISGHNTLYWYLQNLGQGPELLIRYENEEAVDDSQLPKDRFSAERLKGVDSTLKIQPAELGDSAVYLCASSPAGRFYEQYFGPGTRLTVT.

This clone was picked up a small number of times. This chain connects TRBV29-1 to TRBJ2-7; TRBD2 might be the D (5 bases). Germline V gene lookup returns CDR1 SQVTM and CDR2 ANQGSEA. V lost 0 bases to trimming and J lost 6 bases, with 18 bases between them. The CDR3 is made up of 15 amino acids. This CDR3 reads CSVEDPLATRGEQYF. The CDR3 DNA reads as TGCAGCGTTGAAGACCCCCTGGCCACACGGGGCGAGCAGTACTTC.

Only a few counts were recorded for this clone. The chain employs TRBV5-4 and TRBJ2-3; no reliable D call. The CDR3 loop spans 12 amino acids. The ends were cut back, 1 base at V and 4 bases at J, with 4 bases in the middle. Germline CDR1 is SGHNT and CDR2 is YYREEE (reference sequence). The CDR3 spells CASSLYSDTQYF. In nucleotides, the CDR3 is TGTGCCAGCAGCTTGTATTCAGATACGCAGTATTTT.